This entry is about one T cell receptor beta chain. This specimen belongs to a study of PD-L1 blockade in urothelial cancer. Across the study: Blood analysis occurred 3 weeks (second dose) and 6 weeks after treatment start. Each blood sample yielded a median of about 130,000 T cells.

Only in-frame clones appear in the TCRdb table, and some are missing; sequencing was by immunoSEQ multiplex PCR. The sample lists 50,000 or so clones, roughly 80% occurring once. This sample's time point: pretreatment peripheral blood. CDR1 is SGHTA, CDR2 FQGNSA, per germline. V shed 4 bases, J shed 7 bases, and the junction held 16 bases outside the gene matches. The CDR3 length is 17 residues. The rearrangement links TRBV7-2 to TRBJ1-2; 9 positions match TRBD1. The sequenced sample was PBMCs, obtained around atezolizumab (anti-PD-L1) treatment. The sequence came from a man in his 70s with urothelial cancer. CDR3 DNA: TGTGCCAGCAGCTCAGGGCCGGGACAGGGTTCTCGGGGTGGCTACACCTTC. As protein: CASSSGPGQGSRGGYTF. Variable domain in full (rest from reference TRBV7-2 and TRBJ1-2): GAGVSQSPSNKVTEKGKDVELRCDPISGHTALYWYRQSLGQGLEFLIYFQGNSAPDKSGLPSDRFSAERTGGSVSTLTIQRTQQEDSAVYLCASSSGPGQGSRGGYTFGSGTRLTVV.